This T cell receptor beta chain was recovered during a study of beta chain features in type 1 diabetes. Study results and caveats: Significant though moderate, a shortening of TCRB CDR3s appeared in all four CD4+ subsets of Type 1 diabetes patients. Patients and controls would share equally any PCR tilt toward shorter templates. Still unanswered here is whether HLA type influences TCRB rearrangement. VDJ junctions in type 1 diabetes patients carried more deletions and fewer insertions.

Sorting of CD4+ naive, central memory, regulatory and stem cell-like memory cells was performed via CD45RO/CCR7/CD25/CD127/CD95/CD27. Reverse transcription of all isolated RNA meant that expressed TCRB transcripts were sequenced. The table came from immunoSEQ multiplex PCR; TCRdb's copy has only in-frame clones and leaves some out. The table includes around 250,000 clones, approximately 15% detected once. Germline values: CDR1 SGHTA, CDR2 FQGNSA. This CDR3 is built from 16 residues. With V trimmed by 0 bases and J by 2 bases, 5 bases remained unmatched. Concerning this clone itself: What it binds is not known.

The sample was naive CD4+ T cells from blood. The TCR comes from a man aged 30 to 39 with type 1 diabetes. The chain links TRBV7-2 to TRBJ2-3, with 7 bases matching TRBD2. CDR3 coding DNA: TGTGCCAGCAGCTTAGCACGACTAGCCTCCACAGATACGCAGTATTTT. Amino acids: CASSLARLASTDTQYF. The variable domain in full, completed from reference TRBV7-2 and TRBJ2-3, reads GAGVSQSPSNKVTEKGKDVELRCDPISGHTALYWYRQSLGQGLEFLIYFQGNSAPDKSGLPSDRFSAERTGGSVSTLTIQRTQQEDSAVYLCASSLARLASTDTQYFGPGTRLTVL.